This T cell receptor beta chain appears in the sequencing data of a study of T cell repertoires in aging, cancer and after chemotherapy. Study-wide background: Donors were grouped into six age bands spanning 30 or younger through 70 or older.

Peripheral blood genomic DNA, not sorted cells or RNA, was the template. Rearranged V-D-J TRB sequences were amplified with a mixed TRB-A/B primer pool. MiXCR, applied by TCRdb to the multiplex PCR reads, yields one record per CDR3 protein. The sample lists around 2,900 distinct CDR3 sequences; roughly 22% were seen once. To note about this clonotype: Its antigen is unknown.

The germline V gene encodes CDR1 DFQATT and CDR2 SNEGSKA (reference sequence). This CDR3 has 16 amino acids. J was trimmed by 7 bases and V by 3 bases; bases with no gene match: 6. Study-level findings and limits: Across the chemotherapy interval, each cancer cohort showed higher median generation probability, suggesting thymic rebound. Thymic emigration or peripheral T cell expansion may be impaired by lymphoid organ infiltration in hematological cancer.

The source is a human donor with a blood cancer. This sequence joins TRBV20-1 and TRBJ2-1, with 16 bases fitting TRBD2. The specimen sequenced was blood. CDR3 in amino acids: CSASPGLAGGRNEQFF. The CDR3 region has the DNA TGCAGTGCTAGCCCGGGACTAGCGGGGGGGCGTAATGAGCAGTTCTTC.